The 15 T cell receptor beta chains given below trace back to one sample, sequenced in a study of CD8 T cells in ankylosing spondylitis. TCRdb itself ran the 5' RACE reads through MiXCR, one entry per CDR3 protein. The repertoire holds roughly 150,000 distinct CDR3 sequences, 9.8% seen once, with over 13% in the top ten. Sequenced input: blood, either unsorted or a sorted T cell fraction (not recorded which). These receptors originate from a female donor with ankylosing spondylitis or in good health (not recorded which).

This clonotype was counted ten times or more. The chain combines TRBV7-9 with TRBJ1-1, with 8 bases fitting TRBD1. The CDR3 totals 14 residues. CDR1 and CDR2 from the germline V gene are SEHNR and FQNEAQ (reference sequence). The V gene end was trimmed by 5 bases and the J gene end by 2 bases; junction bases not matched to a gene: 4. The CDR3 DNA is TGTGCCAGCAGCGTCCAGGGGGCCAACACTGAAGCTTTCTTT. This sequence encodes CASSVQGANTEAFF.

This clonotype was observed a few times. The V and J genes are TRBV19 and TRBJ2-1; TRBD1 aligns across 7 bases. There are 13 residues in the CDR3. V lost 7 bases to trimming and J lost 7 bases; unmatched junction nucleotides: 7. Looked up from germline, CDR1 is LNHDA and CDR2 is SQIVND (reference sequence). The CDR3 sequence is CASTLSGGNEQFF. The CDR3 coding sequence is TGTGCCAGTACTTTATCAGGGGGAAATGAGCAGTTCTTC.

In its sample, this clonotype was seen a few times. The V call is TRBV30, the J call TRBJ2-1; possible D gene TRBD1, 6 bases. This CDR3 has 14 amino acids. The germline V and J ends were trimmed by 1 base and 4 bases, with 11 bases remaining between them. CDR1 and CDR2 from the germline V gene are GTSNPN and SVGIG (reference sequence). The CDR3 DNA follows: TGTGCCTGGAGTGCCTGGACAGCTTACAATGAGCAGTTCTTC. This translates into CAWSAWTAYNEQFF.

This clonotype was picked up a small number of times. The CDR3 bases are TGTGCCAGCACCGGGAGTGGTTCCTACAATGAGCAGTTCTTC. Translation gives CASTGSGSYNEQFF. The chain recombines TRBV6-1 with TRBJ2-1; tentatively, D is TRBD2 (6 bases). The CDR3 extends over 14 amino acids. CDR1 is MNHNS and CDR2 is SASEGT in the germline V gene. The germline V and J ends were trimmed by 7 bases and 1 base, with 11 bases remaining between them.

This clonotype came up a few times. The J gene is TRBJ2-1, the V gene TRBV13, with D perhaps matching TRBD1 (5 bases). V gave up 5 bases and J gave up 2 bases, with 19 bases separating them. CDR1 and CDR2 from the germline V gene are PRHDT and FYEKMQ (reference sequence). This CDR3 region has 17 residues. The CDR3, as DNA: TGTGCCAGCAGCCCACCTCTTGGGGCGGTTGCCTACAATGAGCAGTTCTTC. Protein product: CASSPPLGAVAYNEQFF.

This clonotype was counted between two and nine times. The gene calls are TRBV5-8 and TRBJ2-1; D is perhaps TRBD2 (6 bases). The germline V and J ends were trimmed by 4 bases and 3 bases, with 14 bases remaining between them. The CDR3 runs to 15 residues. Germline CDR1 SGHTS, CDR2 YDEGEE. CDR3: CASSDSGSNYNEQFF. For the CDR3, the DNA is TGTGCCAGCAGCGATAGCGGATCTAACTACAATGAGCAGTTCTTC.

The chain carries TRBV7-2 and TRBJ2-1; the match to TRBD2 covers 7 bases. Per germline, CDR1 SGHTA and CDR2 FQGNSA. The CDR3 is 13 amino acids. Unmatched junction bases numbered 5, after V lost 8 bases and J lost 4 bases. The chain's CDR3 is CASRASGYNEQFF. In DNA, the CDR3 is TGTGCCAGCCGGGCTAGCGGATACAATGAGCAGTTCTTC.

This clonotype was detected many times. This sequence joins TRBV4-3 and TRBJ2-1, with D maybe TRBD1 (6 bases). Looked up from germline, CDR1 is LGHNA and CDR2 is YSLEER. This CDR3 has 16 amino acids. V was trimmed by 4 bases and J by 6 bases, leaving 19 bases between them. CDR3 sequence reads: CASSPFGLGTSNEQFF. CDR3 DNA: TGCGCCAGCAGCCCTTTCGGTCTCGGGACAAGCAATGAGCAGTTCTTC.

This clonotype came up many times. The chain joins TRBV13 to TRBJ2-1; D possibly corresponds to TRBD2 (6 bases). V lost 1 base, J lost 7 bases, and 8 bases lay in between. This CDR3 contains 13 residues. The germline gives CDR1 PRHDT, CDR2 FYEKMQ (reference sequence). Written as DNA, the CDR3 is TGTGCCAGCAGCTTAGTAGCGGAGAATGAGCAGTTCTTC. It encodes CASSLVAENEQFF.

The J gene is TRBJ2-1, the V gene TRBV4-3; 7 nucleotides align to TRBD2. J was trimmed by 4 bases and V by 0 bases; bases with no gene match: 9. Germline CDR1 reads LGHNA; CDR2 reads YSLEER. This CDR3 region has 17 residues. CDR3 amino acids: CASSQDRLGGRYNEQFF. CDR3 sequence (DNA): TGCGCCAGCAGCCAAGATCGTTTGGGCGGGAGATACAATGAGCAGTTCTTC.

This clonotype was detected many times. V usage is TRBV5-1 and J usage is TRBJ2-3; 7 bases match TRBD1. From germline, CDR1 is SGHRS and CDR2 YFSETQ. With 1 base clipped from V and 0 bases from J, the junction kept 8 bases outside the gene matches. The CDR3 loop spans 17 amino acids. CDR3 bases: TGCGCCAGCAGCTTGCCCACAGGGGCCAGCAGCACAGATACGCAGTATTTT. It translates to CASSLPTGASSTDTQYF. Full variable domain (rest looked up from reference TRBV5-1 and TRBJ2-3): KAGVTQTPRYLIKTRGQQVTLSCSPISGHRSVSWYQQTPGQGLQFLFEYFSETQRNKGNFPGRFSGRQFSNSRSEMNVSTLELGDSALYLCASSLPTGASSTDTQYFGPGTRLTVL.

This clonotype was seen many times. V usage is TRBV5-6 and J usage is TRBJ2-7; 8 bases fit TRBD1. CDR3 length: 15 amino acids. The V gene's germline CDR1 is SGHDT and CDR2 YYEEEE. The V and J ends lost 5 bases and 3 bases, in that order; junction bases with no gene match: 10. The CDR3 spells CASSPGWTGRYEQYF. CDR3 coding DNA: TGTGCCAGCAGTCCAGGCTGGACAGGGCGCTACGAGCAGTACTTC. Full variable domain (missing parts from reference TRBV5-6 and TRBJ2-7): DAGVTQSPTHLIKTRGQQVTLRCSPKSGHDTVSWYQQALGQGPQFIFQYYEEEERQRGNFPDRFSGHQFPNYSSELNVNALLLGDSALYLCASSPGWTGRYEQYFGPGTRLTVT.

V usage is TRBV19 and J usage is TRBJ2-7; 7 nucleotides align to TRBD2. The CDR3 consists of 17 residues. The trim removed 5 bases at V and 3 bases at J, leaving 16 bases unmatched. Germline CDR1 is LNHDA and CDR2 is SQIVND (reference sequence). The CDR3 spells CASSFGSGLEVYYEQYF. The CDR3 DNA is TGTGCCAGTAGTTTCGGGTCAGGACTAGAAGTGTACTACGAGCAGTACTTC. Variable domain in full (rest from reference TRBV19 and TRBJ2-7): DGGITQSPKYLFRKEGQNVTLSCEQNLNHDAMYWYRQDPGQGLRLIYYSQIVNDFQKGDIAEGYSVSREKKESFPLTVTSAQKNPTAFYLCASSFGSGLEVYYEQYFGPGTRLTVT.

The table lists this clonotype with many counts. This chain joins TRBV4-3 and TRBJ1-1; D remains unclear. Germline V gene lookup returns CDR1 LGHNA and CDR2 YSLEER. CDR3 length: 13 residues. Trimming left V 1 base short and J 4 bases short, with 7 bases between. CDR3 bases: TGCGCCAGCAGCCAAGCGGGGAGCACTGAAGCTTTCTTT. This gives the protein CASSQAGSTEAFF.

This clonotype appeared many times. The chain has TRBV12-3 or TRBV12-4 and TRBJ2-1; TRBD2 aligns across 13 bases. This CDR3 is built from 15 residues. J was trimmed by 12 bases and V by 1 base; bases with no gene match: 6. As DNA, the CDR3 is TGTGCCAGCAGTTTAGAAGGACTAGCGGGAGTCGGGCAGTTCTTC. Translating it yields CASSLEGLAGVGQFF.